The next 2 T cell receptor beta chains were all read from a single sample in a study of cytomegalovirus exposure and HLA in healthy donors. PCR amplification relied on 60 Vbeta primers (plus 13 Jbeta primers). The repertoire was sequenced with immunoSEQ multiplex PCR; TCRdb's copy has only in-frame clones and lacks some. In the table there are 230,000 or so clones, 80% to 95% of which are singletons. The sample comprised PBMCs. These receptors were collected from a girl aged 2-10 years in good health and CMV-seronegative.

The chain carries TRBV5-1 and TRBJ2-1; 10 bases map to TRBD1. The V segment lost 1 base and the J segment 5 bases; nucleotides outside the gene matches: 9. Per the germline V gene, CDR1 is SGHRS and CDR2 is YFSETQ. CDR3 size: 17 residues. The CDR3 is CASSLIGGTGAHNEQFF. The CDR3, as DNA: TGCGCCAGCAGCTTGATCGGCGGGACAGGGGCGCACAATGAGCAGTTCTTC.

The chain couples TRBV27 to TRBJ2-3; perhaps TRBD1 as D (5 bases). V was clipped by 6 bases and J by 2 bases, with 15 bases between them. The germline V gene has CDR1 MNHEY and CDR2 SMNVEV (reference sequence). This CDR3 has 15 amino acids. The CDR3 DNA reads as TGTGCCAGCAGGCAGGTAGGGGTGGACACAGATACGCAGTATTTT. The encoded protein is CASRQVGVDTDTQYF.